The 23 T cell receptor beta chains below all came from one sample that was sequenced in a study of CD8+CD57+ T cells in acquired aplastic anemia. Individuals selected for sequencing had exhibited CD8+CD57+ cell expansion on flow cytometry. It was genomic DNA that served as the template for profiling TCR beta VDJ and CDR3. TCRdb re-called the reads through MiXCR, storing one row per CDR3 protein. Of about 220,000 distinct CDR3 sequences in the sample, around 45% were seen once. Sequenced sample: sorted CD4+, CD8+, or CD8+CD57+ T cells (not recorded which) from PBMCs. Receptors originate from a human donor with aplastic anemia.

The chain employs TRBV14 and TRBJ2-1, with 8 bases identical to TRBD2. CDR1 SGHDN and CDR2 FVKESK come from the germline V gene. V dropped 2 bases and J dropped 9; count of bases not matched to a gene: 6. The CDR3 runs to 14 residues. The DNA of the CDR3 is TGTGCCAGCAGCCAACGCCAGGGACTAGGTGAGCAGTTCTTC. This sequence encodes CASSQRQGLGEQFF. Full variable domain (rest looked up from reference TRBV14 and TRBJ2-1): EAGVTQFPSHSVIEKGQTVTLRCDPISGHDNLYWYRRVMGKEIKFLLHFVKESKQDESGMPNNRFLAERTGGTYSTLKVQPAELEDSGVYFCASSQRQGLGEQFFGPGTRLTVL.

This clonotype was observed many times. V gene TRBV4-2 combines with J gene TRBJ2-7, with TRBD1 identical over 9 bases. From germline, CDR1 is LGHNA and CDR2 YNFKEQ. The CDR3 is made up of 16 amino acids. V shed 6 bases and J 4 bases; nucleotides not matched to a gene: 13. CDR3 in amino acids: CASSLSGTGIGYEQYF. The DNA for the CDR3 is TGTGCCAGCAGTCTCAGTGGGACAGGGATCGGATACGAGCAGTACTTC.

The chain has TRBV15 and TRBJ2-7, with 15 bases aligning to TRBD2. The CDR3 sequence is 17 residues long. Per the germline V gene, CDR1 is LNHNV and CDR2 is YYDKDF (reference sequence). With V trimmed by 0 bases and J by 4 bases, 4 bases remained unmatched. CDR3 in DNA: TGTGCCACCAGCAGAGAACGGACTAGCGGGAGGGCGTACGAGCAGTACTTC. Residues: CATSRERTSGRAYEQYF.

The rearrangement links TRBV20-1 to TRBJ2-5, with D possibly called TRBD1 or TRBD2 (5 bases each). V was pared by 7 bases and J by 7 bases, with 16 bases between. The CDR3 spans 12 residues. Germline CDR1 reads DFQATT; CDR2 reads SNEGSKA (reference sequence). The CDR3, as DNA: TGCAGTGGGGGGAGCGCAGCGGCGACCCAGTACTTC. Its translation: CSGGSAAATQYF.

V is TRBV20-1 and J is TRBJ1-1, with 7 bases matching TRBD1. V trimming: 0 bases; J trimming: 10 bases; junction bases outside the gene matches: 5. Germline CDR1 reads DFQATT; CDR2 reads SNEGSKA (reference sequence). The CDR3 length is 12 residues. The CDR3 coding sequence is TGCAGTGCTAGAGATCTCTACAGGGGAGCTTTCTTT. Translation: CSARDLYRGAFF.

The CDR3 DNA reads TGTGCCAGCAGTTACTCCGGGACCGCGGGGAATAATGAGCAGTTCTTC. As protein: CASSYSGTAGNNEQFF. V usage is TRBV6-5 and J usage is TRBJ2-1; D may be TRBD2 (6 bases). Trimming took off 0 bases at V and 7 bases at J, with 16 bases between the two ends. Germline-derived CDR1 and CDR2 are MNHEY and SVGAGI. This CDR3 spans 16 amino acids.

This clonotype was counted a few times. The chain is built from TRBV7-9 and TRBJ1-2; D perhaps matches TRBD1 (6 bases). Trimming took off 5 bases at V and 2 bases at J, with 21 bases between the two ends. Germline loops: CDR1 SEHNR, CDR2 FQNEAQ (reference sequence). The CDR3 has 17 residues. The CDR3 DNA follows: TGTGCCAGCAGCCCACACCCCCGGGACATCAAGAACTATGGCTACACCTTC. It yields the protein CASSPHPRDIKNYGYTF.

The sample holds a few counts of this clonotype. The chain is built from TRBV7-2 and TRBJ2-5; D gene ambiguous. The CDR3 loop spans 14 amino acids. Looked up from germline, CDR1 is SGHTA and CDR2 is FQGNSA. Trimming shortened V by 3 bases and J by 7 bases, and 15 bases separated the two germline ends. Here the CDR3 DNA reads TGTGCCAGCAGCTTCATGCATCTTTCTTCGACCCAGTACTTC. Residues: CASSFMHLSSTQYF. The full variable domain, completed using reference TRBV7-2 and TRBJ2-5, is GAGVSQSPSNKVTEKGKDVELRCDPISGHTALYWYRQSLGQGLEFLIYFQGNSAPDKSGLPSDRFSAERTGGSVSTLTIQRTQQEDSAVYLCASSFMHLSSTQYFGPGTRLLVL.

In this sample, this clonotype turned up a few times. The chain couples TRBV20-1 to TRBJ1-1; D unresolved. CDR1 and CDR2 from the germline V gene are DFQATT and SNEGSKA (reference sequence). CDR3 size: 12 residues. V lost 3 bases, J lost 6 bases, and 11 bases lay in between. In nucleotides, the CDR3 is TGCAGTGCTAGGAATCAGCTTGCTGAAGCTTTCTTT. Residues: CSARNQLAEAFF.

As to this clonotype: A much bigger clone sits one base away, suggesting this may be a read error. The chain links TRBV6-5 to TRBJ1-5; D not resolved. Germline values: CDR1 MNHEY, CDR2 SVGAGI. The CDR3 has 13 residues. In DNA form, the CDR3 reads TGTGCCGGCAGTTCGACGTTCAATCAGCCCCAGCATTTT. Translation gives CAGSSTFNQPQHF.

This clonotype was found once. V gene TRBV14 combines with J gene TRBJ2-1; D gene unclear. The CDR3 covers 15 residues. Between the trimmed V and J ends, which lost 5 bases and 0 bases, there was a span of 11 bases. The germline CDR1 and CDR2 sequences are SGHDN and FVKESK. The CDR3 loop is CASSSRAVSYNEQFF. CDR3 in DNA: TGTGCCAGCAGCTCCCGGGCCGTCTCCTACAATGAGCAGTTCTTC.

In its sample, this clonotype was seen once. The chain uses TRBV19 and TRBJ2-7; the match to TRBD1 covers 9 bases. This CDR3 is built from 15 residues. CDR1 and CDR2 (germline): LNHDA, SQIVND (reference sequence). V shed 8 bases, J shed 4 bases, and the junction held 12 bases outside the gene matches. CDR3 nucleotide sequence: TGTGCCAGTCACCCGGGACAGGGATTTTCGTACGAGCAGTACTTC. Amino acids: CASHPGQGFSYEQYF.

This clonotype has just one count. The chain couples TRBV7-2 to TRBJ2-7, with 12 bases matching TRBD2. This CDR3 comprises 18 residues. Unmatched junction bases numbered 9, after V lost 1 base and J lost 2 bases. Looked up from germline, CDR1 is SGHTA and CDR2 is FQGNSA. The CDR3 spells CASSLGASGLAGTYEQYF. DNA for the CDR3: TGTGCCAGCAGCTTAGGGGCCTCGGGACTAGCGGGCACCTACGAGCAGTACTTC.

At least ten counts were recorded for this clonotype. The chain uses TRBV27 and TRBJ2-7; TRBD1 matches 10 bases. The CDR3 runs 15 residues. The ends lost 8 bases at V and 6 bases at J; junction bases unmatched: 13. Germline loops: CDR1 MNHEY, CDR2 SMNVEV (reference sequence). The DNA for the CDR3 is TGTGCCAGCCGTACCGGGACAGGGGTTTTGAGCGAGCAGTACTTC. This translates into CASRTGTGVLSEQYF.

The chain combines TRBV5-6 with TRBJ1-2; D unclear. The germline V gene encodes CDR1 SGHDT and CDR2 YYEEEE. The CDR3 totals 15 residues. The V and J ends lost 6 bases and 0 bases respectively, with 15 bases between them. The CDR3 region is CASIKGGASNYGYTF. The DNA of the CDR3 is TGTGCCAGCATCAAGGGCGGAGCGTCTAACTATGGCTACACCTTC.

The chain recombines TRBV25-1 with TRBJ2-1; 14 bases match TRBD2. The V segment lost 6 bases and the J segment 3 bases; nucleotides outside the gene matches: 10. This CDR3 region has 18 residues. The germline gives CDR1 MGHDK, CDR2 SYGVNS. The CDR3 loop reads CASSPGTSGSLIYNEQFF. DNA for the CDR3: TGTGCCAGCAGCCCCGGGACTAGCGGGAGCCTCATCTACAATGAGCAGTTCTTC.

This clonotype was observed many times. J is TRBJ2-2 and V is TRBV6-1; TRBD2 agrees at 8 bases. This CDR3 spans 15 amino acids. Germline trimming cut 0 bases from V and 3 bases from J; bases unmatched to any gene: 0. Germline CDR1 reads MNHNS; CDR2 reads SASEGT. The CDR3: CASSEASGDTGELFF. DNA for the CDR3: TGTGCCAGCAGTGAAGCTAGCGGGGACACCGGGGAGCTGTTTTTT.

This clonotype was observed a single time. This sequence joins TRBV29-1 and TRBJ1-3; no definite D call. Trimming left V 3 bases short and J 0 bases short, with 9 bases between. Germline CDR1 and CDR2: SQVTM and ANQGSEA. CDR3 size: 14 residues. The CDR3 coding sequence is TGCAGCGTTGAGGCCGGATTCTCTGGAAACACCATATATTTT. Amino acids: CSVEAGFSGNTIYF.

Many counts were recorded for this clonotype. The chain couples TRBV19 to TRBJ2-1, with a possible D match to TRBD1 (6 bases). V lost 7 bases to trimming and J lost 2 bases, with 12 bases between them. The CDR3 consists of 14 residues. Germline V CDR1 and CDR2: LNHDA, SQIVND (reference sequence). CDR3 DNA sequence: TGTGCCAGTACAACCAGGGGCACCTACAATGAGCAGTTCTTC. It encodes CASTTRGTYNEQFF. Supplemented by reference TRBV19 and TRBJ2-1, the full variable domain reads DGGITQSPKYLFRKEGQNVTLSCEQNLNHDAMYWYRQDPGQGLRLIYYSQIVNDFQKGDIAEGYSVSREKKESFPLTVTSAQKNPTAFYLCASTTRGTYNEQFFGPGTRLTVL.

The chain combines TRBV6-1 with TRBJ1-2; 9 bases fit TRBD1. The CDR3 runs 14 residues. Germline V lookup: CDR1 MNHNS, CDR2 SASEGT. After removal of 6 bases from V and 7 bases from J, the junction contained 9 bases not matched to a gene. CDR3 nucleotides: TGTGCCAGCAGGGACAACAGGGGGCTAGCTGGCTACACCTTC. Translating gives CASRDNRGLAGYTF.

V and J are TRBV19 and TRBJ2-3; D unclear. The CDR3 contains 12 residues. Trimming removed 4 bases from V and 6 bases from J, with 8 bases in between. Germline loops: CDR1 LNHDA, CDR2 SQIVND (reference sequence). Here the CDR3 DNA reads TGTGCCAGTAGTACGGGCCCGGATACGCAGTATTTT. Translating gives CASSTGPDTQYF.

This chain links TRBV29-1 with TRBJ1-1; D is perhaps TRBD1 (5 bases). Germline assignment: CDR1 SQVTM and CDR2 ANQGSEA. The CDR3 is 12 amino acids. Trimming removed 4 bases at V and 6 bases at J, with 12 bases between. The CDR3 sequence is CSVVRGVAEAFF. The CDR3 DNA sequence: TGCAGCGTTGTCAGAGGGGTTGCTGAAGCTTTCTTT. The full variable domain, in which reference TRBV29-1 and TRBJ1-1 provide the parts outside the CDR3, is SAVISQKPSRDICQRGTSLTIQCQVDSQVTMMFWYRQQPGQSLTLIATANQGSEATYESGFVIDKFPISRPNLTFSTLTVSNMSPEDSSIYLCSVVRGVAEAFFGQGTRLTVV.

The table lists this clonotype with many counts. The CDR3 is CASSGTRYTGELFF. CDR3 DNA: TGCGCCAGCAGCGGGACAAGATACACCGGGGAGCTGTTTTTT. The V and J genes are TRBV5-1 and TRBJ2-2, with a tentative D call TRBD1 (6 bases). This CDR3 has 14 amino acids. Germline-derived CDR1 and CDR2 are SGHRS and YFSETQ. The ends were cut back, 4 bases at V and 3 bases at J, with 10 bases in the middle.